Sequencing of this TCR beta chain was carried out in a study of regulatory T cells in long-lasting Graves disease. Whole-study findings and limits: Newly diagnosed Graves' patients exceeded persistent ones in TCR diversity. Repertoires from persistent disease leaned toward TRBV28, TRBJ1-2 and TRBJ2-5.

This clonotype came up many times. Its specificity is not known. CDR1 is DFQATT, CDR2 SNEGSKA, per germline (reference sequence). J gave up 3 bases and V 5 bases, and 7 bases lay outside the gene matches. This CDR3 has 15 residues. The time point was: persistent/refractory GD, antithyroid drugs over 5 years with positive TRAb. Researchers made the TCR library from RNA that was extracted from PBMCs. Graves' disease diagnoses used American Thyroid Association guidelines. An endocrinology department located in Xi'an, China, was where the patients came from. Researchers made TCR beta libraries by using iRepertoire HTBI primers and running Arm-PCR on CDR3 regions. TCRdb fed the multiplex PCR reads into MiXCR, producing one record per CDR3 protein. The table lists about 340,000 distinct CDR3 sequences, roughly 21% of them singletons, with just under 30% in the top ten.

This chain joins TRBV20-1 and TRBJ2-7; TRBD2 agrees at 13 bases. Here the sequenced sample was peripheral blood mononuclear cells (PBMCs), taken when the disease was refractory, from a patient treated with antithyroid drugs. The sequence came from a female donor with Graves disease. The CDR3 region has the DNA TGCAGTGCTCCCAGACGGACTAGCGGGAGCTACGAGCAGTACTTC. This gives the protein CSAPRRTSGSYEQYF.